This T cell receptor (beta chain) was captured by sequencing in a study of cytomegalovirus exposure and HLA in healthy donors. Germline V gene lookup returns CDR1 WSHSY and CDR2 SAAADI. The CDR3 sequence is 15 residues long. The V gene end was trimmed by 10 bases and the J gene end by 7 bases; junction bases not matched to a gene: 12. Primers included in the PCR were 60 Vbeta and 13 Jbeta primers. The assay was immunoSEQ multiplex PCR, and TCRdb's table has in-frame clones only and misses some. This table has roughly 230,000 clones, around 80% appearing once. General study findings and limits: Exclusion as indistinguishable affected some V segments, including TRBV6-2 and TRBV6-3.

This clone was counted a single time. The antigen is unknown. The clonotype originates from a boy aged 10-17 years in good health and CMV-seronegative. The chain employs TRBV10-2 and TRBJ2-1, with 11 bases matching TRBD1. Sequences were obtained from PBMCs. CDR3 coding DNA: TGCGCCACCCACGGGGGACAGGGGGATTGGAATGAGCAGTTCTTC. Translating gives CATHGGQGDWNEQFF.